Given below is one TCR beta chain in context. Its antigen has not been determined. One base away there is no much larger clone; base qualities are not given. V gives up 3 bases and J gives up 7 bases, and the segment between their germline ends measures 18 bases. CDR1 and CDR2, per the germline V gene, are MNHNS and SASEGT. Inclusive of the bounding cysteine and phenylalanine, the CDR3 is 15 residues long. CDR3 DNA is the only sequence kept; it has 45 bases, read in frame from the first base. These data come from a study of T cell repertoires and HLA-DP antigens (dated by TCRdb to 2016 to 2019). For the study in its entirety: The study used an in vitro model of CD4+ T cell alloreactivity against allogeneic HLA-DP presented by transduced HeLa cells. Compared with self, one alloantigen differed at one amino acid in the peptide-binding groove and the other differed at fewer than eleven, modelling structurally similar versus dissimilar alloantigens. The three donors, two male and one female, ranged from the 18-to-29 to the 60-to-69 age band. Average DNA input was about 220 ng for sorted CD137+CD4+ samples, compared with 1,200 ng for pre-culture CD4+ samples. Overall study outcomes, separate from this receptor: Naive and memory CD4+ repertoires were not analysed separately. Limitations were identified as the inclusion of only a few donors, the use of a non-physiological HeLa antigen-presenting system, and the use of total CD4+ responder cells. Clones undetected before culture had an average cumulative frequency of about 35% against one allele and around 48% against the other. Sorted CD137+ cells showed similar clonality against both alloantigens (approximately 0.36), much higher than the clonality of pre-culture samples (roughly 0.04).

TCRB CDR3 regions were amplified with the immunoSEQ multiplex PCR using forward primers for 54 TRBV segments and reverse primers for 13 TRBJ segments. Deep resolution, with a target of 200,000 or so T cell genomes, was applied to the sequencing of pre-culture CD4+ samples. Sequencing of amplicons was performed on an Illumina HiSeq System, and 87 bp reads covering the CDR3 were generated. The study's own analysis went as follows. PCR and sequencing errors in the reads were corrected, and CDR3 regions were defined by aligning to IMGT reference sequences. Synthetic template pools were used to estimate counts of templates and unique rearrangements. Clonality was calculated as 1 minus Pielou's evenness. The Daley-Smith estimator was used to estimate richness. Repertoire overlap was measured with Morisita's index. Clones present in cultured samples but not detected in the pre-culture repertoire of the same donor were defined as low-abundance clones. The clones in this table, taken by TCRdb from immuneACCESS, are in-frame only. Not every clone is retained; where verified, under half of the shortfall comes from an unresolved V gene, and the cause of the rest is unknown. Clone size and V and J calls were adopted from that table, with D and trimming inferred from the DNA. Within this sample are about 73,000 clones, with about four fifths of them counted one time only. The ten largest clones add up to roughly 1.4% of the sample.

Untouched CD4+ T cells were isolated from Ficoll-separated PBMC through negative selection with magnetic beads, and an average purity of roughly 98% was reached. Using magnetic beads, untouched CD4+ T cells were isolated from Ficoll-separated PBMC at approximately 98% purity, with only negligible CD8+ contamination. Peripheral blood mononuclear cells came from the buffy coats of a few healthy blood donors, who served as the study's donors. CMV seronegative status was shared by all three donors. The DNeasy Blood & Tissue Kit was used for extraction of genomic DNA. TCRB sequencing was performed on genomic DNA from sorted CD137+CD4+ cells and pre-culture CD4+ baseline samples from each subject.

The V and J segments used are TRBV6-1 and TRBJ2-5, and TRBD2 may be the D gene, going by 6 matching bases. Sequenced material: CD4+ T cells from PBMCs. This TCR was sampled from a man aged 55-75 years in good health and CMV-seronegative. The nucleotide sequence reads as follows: TGTGCCAGCAGTGACTTCCGGGACTTGGCAGGGACCCAGTACTTC. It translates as CASSDFRDLAGTQYF.